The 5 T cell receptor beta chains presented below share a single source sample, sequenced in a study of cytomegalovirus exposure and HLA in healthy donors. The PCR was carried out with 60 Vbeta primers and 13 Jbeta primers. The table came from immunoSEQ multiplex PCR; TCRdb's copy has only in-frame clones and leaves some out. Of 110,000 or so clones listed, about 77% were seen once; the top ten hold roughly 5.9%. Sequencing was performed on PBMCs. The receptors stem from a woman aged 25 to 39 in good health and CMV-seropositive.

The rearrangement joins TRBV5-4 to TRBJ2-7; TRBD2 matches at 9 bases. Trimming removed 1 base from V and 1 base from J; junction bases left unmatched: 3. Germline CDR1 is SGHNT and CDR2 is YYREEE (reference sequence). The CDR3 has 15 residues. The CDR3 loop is CASSLSLAGSYEQYF. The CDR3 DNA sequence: TGTGCCAGCAGCTTGTCCCTAGCGGGGTCCTACGAGCAGTACTTC.

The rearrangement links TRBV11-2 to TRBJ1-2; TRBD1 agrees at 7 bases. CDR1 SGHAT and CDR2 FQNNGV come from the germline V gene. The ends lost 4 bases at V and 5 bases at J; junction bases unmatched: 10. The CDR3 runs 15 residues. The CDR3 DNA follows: TGTGCCAGCAGCTCTCCCAGACAGGGAGAGTATGGCTACACCTTC. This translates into CASSSPRQGEYGYTF.

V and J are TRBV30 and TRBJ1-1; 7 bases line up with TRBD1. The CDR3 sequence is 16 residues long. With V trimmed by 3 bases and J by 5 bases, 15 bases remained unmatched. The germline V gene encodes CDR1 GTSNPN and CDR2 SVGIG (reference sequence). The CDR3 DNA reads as TGTGCCTGGAGGGCAGGGGACAGATTCTCGAGAACTGAAGCTTTCTTT. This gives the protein CAWRAGDRFSRTEAFF.

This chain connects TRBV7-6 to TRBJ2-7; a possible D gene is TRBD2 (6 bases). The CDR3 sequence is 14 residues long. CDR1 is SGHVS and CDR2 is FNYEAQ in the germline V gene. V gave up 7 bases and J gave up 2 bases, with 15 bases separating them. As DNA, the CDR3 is TGTGCCAGCAAGAACCTGGACTACCCCTACGAGCAGTACTTC. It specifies CASKNLDYPYEQYF.

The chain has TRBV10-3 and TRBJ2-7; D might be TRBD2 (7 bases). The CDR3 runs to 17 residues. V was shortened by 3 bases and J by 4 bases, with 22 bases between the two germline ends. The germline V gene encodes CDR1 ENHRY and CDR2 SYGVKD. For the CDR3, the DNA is TGTGCCATCAGTGAATCAGGCTGGGCCGGGGGGCGGTACGAGCAGTACTTC. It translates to CAISESGWAGGRYEQYF.